The clone carrying this TCR beta chain has only a few counts. This entry belongs to a study of early T cells in non-severe SARS-CoV-2 infection. TCRdb re-called the 5' RACE reads through MiXCR, storing one row per CDR3 protein. The data show more than 80,000 distinct CDR3 sequences, approximately 15% seen once. Sequencing input: whole blood. This receptor was identified in an adult who was a healthcare worker with PCR-confirmed SARS-CoV-2 infection or an uninfected control (not recorded which).

CDR3 in DNA: TGTGCCAGCTCACCCGGTCACCAAGAGACCCAGTACTTC. This codes for CASSPGHQETQYF. The rearrangement uses TRBV18 and TRBJ2-5, with D unclear. The V gene lost 3 bases and the J gene lost 0 bases, with 5 bases spanning the gap. Germline assignment: CDR1 KGHSH and CDR2 LQKENI. This CDR3 spans 13 amino acids.